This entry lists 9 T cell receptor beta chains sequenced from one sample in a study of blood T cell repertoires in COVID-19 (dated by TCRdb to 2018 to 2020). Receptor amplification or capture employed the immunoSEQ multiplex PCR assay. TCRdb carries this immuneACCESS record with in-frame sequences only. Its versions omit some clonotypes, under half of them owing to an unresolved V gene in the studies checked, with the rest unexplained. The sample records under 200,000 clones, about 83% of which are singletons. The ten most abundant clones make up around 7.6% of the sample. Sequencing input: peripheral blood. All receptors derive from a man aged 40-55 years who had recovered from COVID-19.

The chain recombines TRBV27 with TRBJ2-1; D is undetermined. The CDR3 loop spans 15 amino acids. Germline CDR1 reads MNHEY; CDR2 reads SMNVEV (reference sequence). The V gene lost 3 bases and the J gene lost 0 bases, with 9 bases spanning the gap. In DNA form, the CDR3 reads TGTGCCAGCAGTTTCAGGTCGAGCTCCTACAATGAGCAGTTCTTC. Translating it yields CASSFRSSSYNEQFF.

CDR3 DNA sequence: TGTGCCAGCAGCAATTCGTCGGGACAGAAAAACTATGGCTACACCTTC. Amino acids: CASSNSSGQKNYGYTF. This chain uses TRBV21-1 with TRBJ1-2; the table's D call TRBD1 went unverified against the DNA. TRBV21-1 is a pseudogene segment. CDR3 length: 16 residues.

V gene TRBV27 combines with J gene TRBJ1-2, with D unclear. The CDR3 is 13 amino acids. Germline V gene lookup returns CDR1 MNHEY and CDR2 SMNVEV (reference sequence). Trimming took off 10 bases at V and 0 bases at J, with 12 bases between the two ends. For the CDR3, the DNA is TGTGCCATACGGGATTCTTCTAACTATGGCTACACCTTC. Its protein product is CAIRDSSNYGYTF.

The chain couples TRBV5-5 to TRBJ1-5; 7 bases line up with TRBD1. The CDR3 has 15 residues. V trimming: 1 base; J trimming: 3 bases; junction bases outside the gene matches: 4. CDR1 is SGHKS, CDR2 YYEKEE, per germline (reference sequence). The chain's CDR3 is CASSLRTGTNQPQHF. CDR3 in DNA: TGTGCCAGCAGCTTGAGGACAGGAACCAATCAGCCCCAGCATTTT.

The CDR3 sequence is CASTQSFPLAGRSYNEQFF. The CDR3 DNA sequence: TGTGCCAGCACCCAAAGCTTTCCCTTAGCGGGACGCTCCTACAATGAGCAGTTCTTC. This chain joins TRBV28 and TRBJ2-1; 8 nucleotides agree with TRBD2. Germline CDR1 MDHEN, CDR2 SYDVKM. This CDR3 is built from 19 residues. The trim removed 7 bases at V and 0 bases at J, leaving 17 bases unmatched.

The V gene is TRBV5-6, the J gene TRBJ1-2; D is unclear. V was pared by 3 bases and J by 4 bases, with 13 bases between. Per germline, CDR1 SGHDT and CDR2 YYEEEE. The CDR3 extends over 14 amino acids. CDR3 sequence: CASSSRTGFYGYTF. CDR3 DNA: TGTGCCAGCAGCTCAAGGACGGGATTCTATGGCTACACCTTC.

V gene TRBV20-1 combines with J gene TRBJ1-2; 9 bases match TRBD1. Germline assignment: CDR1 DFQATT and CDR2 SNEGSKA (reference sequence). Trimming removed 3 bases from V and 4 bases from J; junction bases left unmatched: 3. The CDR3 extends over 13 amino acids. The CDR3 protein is CSASQTGGYGYTF. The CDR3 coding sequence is TGCAGTGCTAGTCAGACAGGGGGCTATGGCTACACCTTC.

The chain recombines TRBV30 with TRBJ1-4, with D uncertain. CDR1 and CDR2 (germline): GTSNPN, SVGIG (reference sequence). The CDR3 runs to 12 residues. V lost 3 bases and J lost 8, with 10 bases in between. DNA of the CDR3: TGTGCCTGGAGGCGCGTGAAAGAAAAACTGTTTTTT. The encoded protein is CAWRRVKEKLFF.

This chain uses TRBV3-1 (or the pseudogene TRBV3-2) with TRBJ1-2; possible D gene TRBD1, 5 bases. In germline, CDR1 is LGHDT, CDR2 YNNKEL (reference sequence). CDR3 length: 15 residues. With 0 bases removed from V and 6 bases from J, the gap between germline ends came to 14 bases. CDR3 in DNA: TGTGCCAGCAGCCAAGATCTGGGGCAGCTCAATGGCTACACCTTC. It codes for CASSQDLGQLNGYTF.